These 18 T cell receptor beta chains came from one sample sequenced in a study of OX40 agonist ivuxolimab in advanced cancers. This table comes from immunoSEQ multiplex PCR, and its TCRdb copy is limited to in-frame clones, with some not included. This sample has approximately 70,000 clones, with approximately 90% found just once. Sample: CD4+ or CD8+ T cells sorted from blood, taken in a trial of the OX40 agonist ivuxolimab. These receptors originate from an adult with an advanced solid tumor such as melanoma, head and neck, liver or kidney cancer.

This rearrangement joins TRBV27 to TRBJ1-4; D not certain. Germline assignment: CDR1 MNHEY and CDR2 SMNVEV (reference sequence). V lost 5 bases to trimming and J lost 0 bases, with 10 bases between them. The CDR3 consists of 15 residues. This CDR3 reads CASSQNGATNEKLFF. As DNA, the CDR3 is TGTGCCAGCAGTCAAAATGGGGCAACTAATGAAAAACTGTTTTTT.

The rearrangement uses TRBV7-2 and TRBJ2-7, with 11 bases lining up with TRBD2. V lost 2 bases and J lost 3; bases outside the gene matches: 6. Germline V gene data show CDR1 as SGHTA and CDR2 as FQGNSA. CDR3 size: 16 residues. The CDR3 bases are TGTGCCAGCAGCTTATCCTTAGCGGGAGGGAACTACGAGCAGTACTTC. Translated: CASSLSLAGGNYEQYF.

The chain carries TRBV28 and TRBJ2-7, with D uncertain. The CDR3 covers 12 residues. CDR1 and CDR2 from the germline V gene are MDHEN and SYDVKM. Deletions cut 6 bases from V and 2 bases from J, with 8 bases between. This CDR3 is CASRDRTYEQYF. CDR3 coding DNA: TGTGCCAGCAGGGATAGGACCTACGAGCAGTACTTC.

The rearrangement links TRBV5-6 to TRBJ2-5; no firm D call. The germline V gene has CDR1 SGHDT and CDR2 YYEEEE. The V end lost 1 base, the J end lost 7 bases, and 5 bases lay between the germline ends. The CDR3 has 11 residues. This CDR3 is CASSLMGTQYF. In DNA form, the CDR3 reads TGTGCCAGCAGCTTGATGGGGACCCAGTACTTC.

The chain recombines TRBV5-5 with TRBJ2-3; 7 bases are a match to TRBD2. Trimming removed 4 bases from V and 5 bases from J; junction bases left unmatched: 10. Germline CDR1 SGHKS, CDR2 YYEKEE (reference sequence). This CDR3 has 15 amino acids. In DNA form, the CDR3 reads TGTGCCAGCAGCCCTCCAAGGGGAGGGCAAGATACGCAGTATTTT. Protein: CASSPPRGGQDTQYF.

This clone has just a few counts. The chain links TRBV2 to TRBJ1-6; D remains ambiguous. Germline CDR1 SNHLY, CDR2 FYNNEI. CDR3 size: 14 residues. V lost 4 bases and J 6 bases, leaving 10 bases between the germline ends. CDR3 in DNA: TGTGCCAGCAGTGTGGAACTGATTAATTCACCCCTCCACTTT. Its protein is CASSVELINSPLHF.

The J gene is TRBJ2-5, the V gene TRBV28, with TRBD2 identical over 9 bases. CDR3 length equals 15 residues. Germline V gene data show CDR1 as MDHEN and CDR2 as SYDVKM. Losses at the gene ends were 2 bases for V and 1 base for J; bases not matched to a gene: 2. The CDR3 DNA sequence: TGTGCCAGCAGTTTACTAGCGGGATCCCAAGAGACCCAGTACTTC. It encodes CASSLLAGSQETQYF.

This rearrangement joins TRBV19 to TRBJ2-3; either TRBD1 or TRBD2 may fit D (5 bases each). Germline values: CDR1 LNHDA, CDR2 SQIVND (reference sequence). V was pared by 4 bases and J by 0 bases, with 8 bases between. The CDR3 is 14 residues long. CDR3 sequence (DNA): TGTGCCAGTAGTACGGGACGCAGCACAGATACGCAGTATTTT. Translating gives CASSTGRSTDTQYF.

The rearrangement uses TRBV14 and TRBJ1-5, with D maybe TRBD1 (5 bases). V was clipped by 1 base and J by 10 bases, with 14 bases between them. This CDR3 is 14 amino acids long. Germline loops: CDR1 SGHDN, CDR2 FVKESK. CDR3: CASSQGSWGSPQHF. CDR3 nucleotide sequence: TGTGCCAGCAGCCAAGGGTCGTGGGGGAGTCCCCAGCATTTT.

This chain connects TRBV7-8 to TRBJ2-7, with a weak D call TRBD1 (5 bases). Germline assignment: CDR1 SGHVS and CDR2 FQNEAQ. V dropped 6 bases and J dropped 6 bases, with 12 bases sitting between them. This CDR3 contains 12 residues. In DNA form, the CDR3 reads TGTGCCAGCAGACCTAGTCAGGGCGAGCAGTACTTC. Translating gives CASRPSQGEQYF.

The CDR3, as DNA: TGTGCCTGGAGTGTACTTGGGGGTCTCAGCAATCAGCCCCAGCATTTT. It specifies CAWSVLGGLSNQPQHF. J is TRBJ1-5 and V is TRBV30; maybe TRBD1 (5 bases). With 0 bases removed from V and 1 base from J, the gap between germline ends came to 13 bases. The germline V gene has CDR1 GTSNPN and CDR2 SVGIG (reference sequence). The CDR3 length is 16 residues.

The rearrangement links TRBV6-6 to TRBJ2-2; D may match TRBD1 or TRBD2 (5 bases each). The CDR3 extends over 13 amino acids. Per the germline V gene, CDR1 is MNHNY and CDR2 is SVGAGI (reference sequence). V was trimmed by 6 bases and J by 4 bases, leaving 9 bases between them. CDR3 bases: TGTGCCAGCAGAAGGGACCGCACCGGGGAGCTGTTTTTT. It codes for CASRRDRTGELFF.

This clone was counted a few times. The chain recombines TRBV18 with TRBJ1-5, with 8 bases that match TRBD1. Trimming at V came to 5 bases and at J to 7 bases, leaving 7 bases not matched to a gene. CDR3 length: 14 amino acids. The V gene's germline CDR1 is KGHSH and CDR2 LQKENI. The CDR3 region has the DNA TGTGCCAGCTCAGCTTCAGGGGGCGAACAGCCCCAGCATTTT. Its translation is CASSASGGEQPQHF.

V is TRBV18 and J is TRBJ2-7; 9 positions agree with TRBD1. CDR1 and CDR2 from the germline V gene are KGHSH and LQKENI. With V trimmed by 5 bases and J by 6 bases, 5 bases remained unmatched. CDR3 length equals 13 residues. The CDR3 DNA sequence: TGTGCCAGCTCATCGACAGGGGGAGGCGAGCAGTACTTC. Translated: CASSSTGGGEQYF.

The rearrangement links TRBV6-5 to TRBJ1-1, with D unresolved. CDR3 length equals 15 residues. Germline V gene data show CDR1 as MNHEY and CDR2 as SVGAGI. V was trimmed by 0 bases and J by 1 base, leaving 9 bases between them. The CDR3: CASSYSRRRNTEAFF. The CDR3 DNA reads TGTGCCAGCAGTTACTCTCGACGGAGGAACACTGAAGCTTTCTTT.

The CDR3 bases are TGTGCCAGCAGTAGCGGGAGCCAAGAGACCCAGTACTTC. Protein: CASSSGSQETQYF. The chain carries TRBV28 and TRBJ2-5; 8 bases align to TRBD2. CDR3 length: 13 amino acids. After removal of 5 bases from V and 1 base from J, the junction contained 0 bases not matched to a gene. Germline CDR1 is MDHEN and CDR2 is SYDVKM.

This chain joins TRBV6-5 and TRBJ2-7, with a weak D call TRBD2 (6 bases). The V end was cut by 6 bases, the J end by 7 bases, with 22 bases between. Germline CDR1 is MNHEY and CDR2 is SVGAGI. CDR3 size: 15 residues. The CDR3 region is CASRGEPGRGIEQYF. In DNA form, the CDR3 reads TGTGCCAGCAGGGGCGAGCCGGGACGGGGGATTGAGCAGTACTTC.

The CDR3 DNA is TGTGCCAGCAGCTCCCGTTTTGTGGGGTGGGCGGAGACCCAGTACTTC. It encodes CASSSRFVGWAETQYF. The rearrangement joins TRBV7-9 to TRBJ2-5, with D uncertain. Germline values: CDR1 SEHNR, CDR2 FQNEAQ (reference sequence). The length of the CDR3 is 16 residues. Trimming took 4 bases from V and 5 from J, leaving 20 bases between them.